Each of the 22 T cell receptor beta chains below was sequenced from the same sample in a study of cytomegalovirus exposure and HLA in healthy donors. The PCR contained 60 Vbeta and 13 Jbeta primers. Using immunoSEQ multiplex PCR, the repertoire was profiled, and TCRdb retains in-frame clones only, with some absent. The table includes some 99,000 clones, approximately 76% detected once. Sequencing was carried out using PBMCs. These receptors came from a woman between 45 and 65 years old in good health and CMV-seropositive.

Only a few counts were recorded for this clone. The rearrangement joins TRBV19 to TRBJ1-5; D unresolved. CDR3 size: 17 residues. V lost 4 bases and J lost 2, with 18 bases in between. Germline-derived CDR1 and CDR2 are LNHDA and SQIVND (reference sequence). This CDR3 is CASSTTSYEVGNQPQHF. The DNA of the CDR3 is TGTGCCAGTAGTACCACTAGCTATGAAGTAGGCAATCAGCCCCAGCATTTT.

This sequence joins TRBV28 and TRBJ1-2, with TRBD1 identical over 8 bases. Per the germline V gene, CDR1 is MDHEN and CDR2 is SYDVKM. This CDR3 contains 13 residues. J was trimmed by 8 bases and V by 7 bases; bases with no gene match: 9. The CDR3 DNA reads TGTGCCAGCATCATCGGACAGGGTGGCGGCTACACCTTC. Amino acid sequence: CASIIGQGGGYTF.

The chain is built from TRBV13 and TRBJ2-3, with 10 bases fitting TRBD2. Trimming at V came to 6 bases and at J to 4 bases, leaving 13 bases not matched to a gene. This CDR3 is built from 17 residues. Germline assignment: CDR1 PRHDT and CDR2 FYEKMQ (reference sequence). CDR3: CASSYNTLAGASDTQYF. The CDR3 coding sequence is TGTGCCAGCAGTTATAACACGCTAGCGGGGGCCTCAGATACGCAGTATTTT.

This clone appeared once. The chain uses TRBV7-8 and TRBJ2-5; TRBD2 aligns across 16 bases. Germline lookup yields CDR1 SGHVS and CDR2 FQNEAQ. This CDR3 comprises 18 residues. Trimming removed 5 bases from V and 0 bases from J; junction bases left unmatched: 6. CDR3 sequence reads: CASSIGTSGGAYQETQYF. DNA of the CDR3: TGTGCCAGCAGCATCGGGACTAGCGGGGGGGCGTACCAAGAGACCCAGTACTTC.

The chain combines TRBV19 with TRBJ2-1, with 13 bases identical to TRBD2. The CDR3 runs 16 residues. V was pared by 5 bases and J by 5 bases, with 6 bases of the junction left unmatched. CDR1 is LNHDA and CDR2 is SQIVND in the germline V gene (reference sequence). CDR3 in amino acids: CASSSRTSGGNNEQFF. CDR3 nucleotide sequence: TGTGCCAGTAGTTCCCGGACTAGCGGGGGTAACAATGAGCAGTTCTTC. Based on the CDR3 plus reference TRBV19 and TRBJ2-1, the full variable domain is DGGITQSPKYLFRKEGQNVTLSCEQNLNHDAMYWYRQDPGQGLRLIYYSQIVNDFQKGDIAEGYSVSREKKESFPLTVTSAQKNPTAFYLCASSSRTSGGNNEQFFGPGTRLTVL.

As for this clone: Compared with germline, one end of the junction differs, possibly owing to a read error. CDR3 in DNA: TGTTCCAGCAGCTTTCTTACAGGGGACTACGAGCAGTACTTC. It translates to CSSSFLTGDYEQYF. This sequence joins TRBV7-9 and TRBJ2-7; 7 nucleotides line up with TRBD1. Germline assignment: CDR1 SEHNR and CDR2 FQNEAQ (reference sequence). The CDR3 runs 14 residues.

The V and J genes are TRBV7-6 and TRBJ1-1, with a weak D call TRBD1 (6 bases). Trimming took 5 bases from V and 11 from J, leaving 18 bases between them. This CDR3 is built from 13 residues. Germline V gives CDR1 SGHVS, CDR2 FNYEAQ. The CDR3 spells CASSPGGGREAFF. In DNA, the CDR3 is TGTGCCAGCAGCCCTGGCGGGGGGCGGGAGGCTTTCTTT.

The chain is built from TRBV7-6 and TRBJ2-7; 7 bases line up with TRBD2. This CDR3 spans 13 amino acids. The ends lost 3 bases at V and 2 bases at J; junction bases unmatched: 1. Germline loops: CDR1 SGHVS, CDR2 FNYEAQ. The CDR3 coding sequence is TGTGCCAGCAGCTTGGGGACTACCTACGAGCAGTACTTC. This encodes CASSLGTTYEQYF.

This clone was seen only a few times. The rearrangement joins TRBV5-6 to TRBJ2-7, with 7 positions matching TRBD2. The CDR3 loop spans 14 amino acids. CDR1 is SGHDT, CDR2 YYEEEE, per germline. The junction had 6 bases not matched to a gene; V was cut back by 4 bases and J by 2 bases. The DNA for the CDR3 is TGTGCCAGCAGCATCGGACTAGACGCCTACGAGCAGTACTTC. Its protein is CASSIGLDAYEQYF. Variable domain in full (rest from reference TRBV5-6 and TRBJ2-7): DAGVTQSPTHLIKTRGQQVTLRCSPKSGHDTVSWYQQALGQGPQFIFQYYEEEERQRGNFPDRFSGHQFPNYSSELNVNALLLGDSALYLCASSIGLDAYEQYFGPGTRLTVT.

The V gene is TRBV25-1, the J gene TRBJ2-5; 10 bases are shared with TRBD1. The J call may be incorrect, as the DNA end agrees better with TRBJ2-7. This CDR3 has 15 residues. Looked up from germline, CDR1 is MGHDK and CDR2 is SYGVNS. DNA of the CDR3: TGTGCCAGCAGTGAGTCGGGACAGGGGTTCCACGAGCAGTACTTC. This encodes CASSESGQGFHEQYF.

This chain joins TRBV19 and TRBJ2-1; TRBD2 aligns across 11 bases. The CDR3 runs 17 residues. CDR1 is LNHDA, CDR2 SQIVND, per germline (reference sequence). Unmatched junction bases numbered 6, after V lost 3 bases and J lost 2 bases. The CDR3 loop reads CASSMAYSGGAYNEQFF. The DNA for the CDR3 is TGTGCCAGTAGTATGGCTTATAGCGGGGGGGCCTACAATGAGCAGTTCTTC.

The chain carries TRBV11-2 and TRBJ1-2; TRBD1 is a possible D gene (6 bases). V gave up 5 bases and J gave up 8 bases, with 15 bases separating them. Per the germline V gene, CDR1 is SGHAT and CDR2 is FQNNGV. This CDR3 has 13 amino acids. CDR3 sequence reads: CASSGQPQDGYTF. CDR3 bases: TGTGCCAGCAGCGGACAGCCCCAGGACGGCTACACCTTC.

The rearrangement uses TRBV4-1 and TRBJ2-2; the match to TRBD1 covers 11 bases. The germline V gene has CDR1 MGHRA and CDR2 YSYEKL. Unmatched junction bases numbered 3, after V lost 1 base and J lost 2 bases. The CDR3 loop spans 17 amino acids. The CDR3 bases are TGCGCCAGCAGCCAAGCTCGGACAGGGGGCAACACCGGGGAGCTGTTTTTT. It encodes CASSQARTGGNTGELFF.

This clone was counted a few times. The chain combines TRBV29-1 with TRBJ1-2, with D tentatively TRBD1 (6 bases). Germline values: CDR1 SQVTM, CDR2 ANQGSEA. Trimming cost V 6 bases and J 4 bases, with 15 bases left between them. This CDR3 has 13 residues. The CDR3 coding sequence is TGCAGCGTGATCGGGGGGGCTGGCTATGGCTACACCTTC. Translated: CSVIGGAGYGYTF.

This sequence joins TRBV5-1 and TRBJ2-5, with 11 positions matching TRBD1. Germline V gene sequence: CDR1 SGHRS, CDR2 YFSETQ. The CDR3 is 16 amino acids. V was clipped by 0 bases and J by 5 bases; unmatched bases: 6. This CDR3 reads CASSLAPGTGGETQYF. CDR3 sequence (DNA): TGCGCCAGCAGCTTGGCCCCGGGGACAGGGGGGGAGACCCAGTACTTC.

The rearrangement uses TRBV5-4 and TRBJ2-7; 11 bases map to TRBD2. V lost 4 bases and J lost 2; bases outside the gene matches: 11. This CDR3 is 17 amino acids long. CDR1 is SGHNT and CDR2 is YYREEE in the germline V gene (reference sequence). The CDR3 DNA sequence: TGTGCCAGCAGCCGTGGGTTAGCGGGAGGGCCACCCTACGAGCAGTACTTC. It yields the protein CASSRGLAGGPPYEQYF. Based on the CDR3 plus reference TRBV5-4 and TRBJ2-7, the full variable domain is ETGVTQSPTHLIKTRGQQVTLRCSSQSGHNTVSWYQQALGQGPQFIFQYYREEENGRGNFPPRFSGLQFPNYSSELNVNALELDDSALYLCASSRGLAGGPPYEQYFGPGTRLTVT.

V is TRBV6-1 and J is TRBJ1-5; a possible D gene is TRBD1 (5 bases). From germline, CDR1 is MNHNS and CDR2 SASEGT. The CDR3 contains 15 residues. Trimming cost V 3 bases and J 2 bases, with 11 bases left between them. CDR3 sequence (DNA): TGTGCCAGCAGTGACCTAGGGGAGGGCAATCAGCCCCAGCATTTT. Protein product: CASSDLGEGNQPQHF.

A few counts support this clone. The chain couples TRBV5-5 to TRBJ2-3, with D perhaps matching TRBD2 (6 bases). V was clipped by 2 bases and J by 0 bases, with 13 bases between them. The CDR3 spans 16 residues. The germline V gene encodes CDR1 SGHKS and CDR2 YYEKEE (reference sequence). This CDR3 reads CASSFGVGTSTDTQYF. In DNA, the CDR3 is TGTGCCAGCAGCTTTGGTGTCGGGACTAGCACAGATACGCAGTATTTT.

The gene calls are TRBV5-4 and TRBJ2-3, with D perhaps TRBD2 (5 bases). The CDR3 sequence is 14 residues long. The V end lost 4 bases, the J end lost 6 bases, and 15 bases lay between the germline ends. Germline V gene data show CDR1 as SGHNT and CDR2 as YYREEE (reference sequence). The CDR3 spells CASSHSSRGDTQYF. Here the CDR3 DNA reads TGTGCCAGCAGCCACTCCTCTAGAGGGGATACGCAGTATTTT.

The chain is built from TRBV5-1 and TRBJ2-3; 11 nucleotides agree with TRBD2. V lost 4 bases, J lost 6 bases, and 4 bases stayed unmatched. This CDR3 region has 14 residues. The germline V gene has CDR1 SGHRS and CDR2 YFSETQ. Here the CDR3 reads CASSASSGGDTQYF. DNA of the CDR3: TGCGCCAGCAGCGCTTCTAGCGGGGGGGATACGCAGTATTTT.

V is TRBV2 and J is TRBJ2-1, with 7 positions matching TRBD1. This CDR3 spans 14 amino acids. V lost 7 bases and J lost 5; bases outside the gene matches: 8. Per germline, CDR1 SNHLY and CDR2 FYNNEI. The CDR3 sequence is CASTRTGPHNEQFF. In nucleotides, the CDR3 is TGTGCCAGCACGAGGACAGGACCACACAATGAGCAGTTCTTC.

In this sample, this clone turned up a few times. The gene calls are TRBV6-5 and TRBJ1-1; unclear D gene. The germline V and J ends were trimmed by 1 base and 4 bases, with 7 bases remaining between them. Germline CDR1 and CDR2: MNHEY and SVGAGI. This CDR3 contains 13 residues. CDR3 DNA sequence: TGTGCCAGCAGTTACTTCGGCGGCACTGAAGCTTTCTTT. Its protein is CASSYFGGTEAFF.